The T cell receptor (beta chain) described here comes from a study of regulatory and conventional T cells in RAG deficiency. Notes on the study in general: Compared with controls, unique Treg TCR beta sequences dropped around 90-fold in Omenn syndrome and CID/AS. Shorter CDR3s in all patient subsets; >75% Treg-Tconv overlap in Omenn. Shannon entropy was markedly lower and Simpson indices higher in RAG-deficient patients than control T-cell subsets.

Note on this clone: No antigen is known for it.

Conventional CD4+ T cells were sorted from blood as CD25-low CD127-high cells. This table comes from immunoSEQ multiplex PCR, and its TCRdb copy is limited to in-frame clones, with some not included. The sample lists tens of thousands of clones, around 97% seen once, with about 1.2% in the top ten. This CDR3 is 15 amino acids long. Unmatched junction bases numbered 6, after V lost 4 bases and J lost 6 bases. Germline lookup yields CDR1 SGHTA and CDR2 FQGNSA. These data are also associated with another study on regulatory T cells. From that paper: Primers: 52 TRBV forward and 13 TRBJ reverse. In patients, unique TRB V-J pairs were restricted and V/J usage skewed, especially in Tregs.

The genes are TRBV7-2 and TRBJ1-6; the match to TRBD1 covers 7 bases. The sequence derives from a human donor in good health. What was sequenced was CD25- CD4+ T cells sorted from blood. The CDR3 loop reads CASSSAGTVNSPLHF. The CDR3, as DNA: TGTGCCAGCAGCTCAGCCGGGACAGTTAATTCACCCCTCCACTTT.